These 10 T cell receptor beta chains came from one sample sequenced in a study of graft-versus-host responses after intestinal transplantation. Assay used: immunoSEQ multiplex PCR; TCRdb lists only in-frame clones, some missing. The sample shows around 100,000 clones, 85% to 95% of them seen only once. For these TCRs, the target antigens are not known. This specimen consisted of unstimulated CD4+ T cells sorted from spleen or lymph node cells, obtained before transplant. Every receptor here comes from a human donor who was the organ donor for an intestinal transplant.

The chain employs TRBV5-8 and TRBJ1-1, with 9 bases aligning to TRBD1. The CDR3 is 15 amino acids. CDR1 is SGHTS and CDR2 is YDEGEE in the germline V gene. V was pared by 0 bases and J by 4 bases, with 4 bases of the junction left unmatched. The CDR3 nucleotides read TGTGCCAGCAGCTTGGGTGTGACAGGGGGCACTGAAGCTTTCTTT. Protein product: CASSLGVTGGTEAFF.

DNA of the CDR3: TGTGCCAGCATCGCGGTGGGGGAGGGCCGGAATGAGCAGTTCTTC. Its protein product is CASIAVGEGRNEQFF. The gene calls are TRBV28 and TRBJ2-1, with 7 positions matching TRBD2. CDR1 MDHEN and CDR2 SYDVKM come from the germline V gene. This CDR3 is 15 amino acids long. Trimming removed 7 bases from V and 7 bases from J; junction bases left unmatched: 13.

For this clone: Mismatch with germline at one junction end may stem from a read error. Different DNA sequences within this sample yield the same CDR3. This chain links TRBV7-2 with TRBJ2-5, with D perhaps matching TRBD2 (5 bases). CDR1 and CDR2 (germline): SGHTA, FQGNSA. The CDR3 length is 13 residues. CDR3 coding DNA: TGCGCCAGCAGCTTAGCGCTGGCGGAGACCCAGTACTTC. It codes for CASSLALAETQYF.

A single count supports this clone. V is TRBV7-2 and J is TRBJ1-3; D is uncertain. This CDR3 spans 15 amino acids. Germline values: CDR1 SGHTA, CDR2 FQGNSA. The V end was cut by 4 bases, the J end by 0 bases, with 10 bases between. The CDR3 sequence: CASSYSGFSGNTIYF. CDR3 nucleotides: TGTGCCAGCAGCTATTCGGGCTTCTCTGGAAACACCATATATTTT.

The CDR3 DNA is TGTGCCAGCAGCCCTAAAATACGGCGGCGTCGCACAGATACGCAGTATTTT. It codes for CASSPKIRRRRTDTQYF. This rearrangement joins TRBV13 to TRBJ2-3; D not resolved. The CDR3 loop spans 17 amino acids. Germline lookup yields CDR1 PRHDT and CDR2 FYEKMQ (reference sequence). Trimming removed 5 bases at V and 1 base at J, with 19 bases between.

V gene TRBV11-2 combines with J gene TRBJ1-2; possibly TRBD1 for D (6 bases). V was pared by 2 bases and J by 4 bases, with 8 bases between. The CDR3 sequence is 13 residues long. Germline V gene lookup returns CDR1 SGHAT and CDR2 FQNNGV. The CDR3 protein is CASSLNRVYGYTF. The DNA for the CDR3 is TGTGCCAGCAGCTTAAACAGGGTCTATGGCTACACCTTC. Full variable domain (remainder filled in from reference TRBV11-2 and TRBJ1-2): EAGVAQSPRYKIIEKRQSVAFWCNPISGHATLYWYQQILGQGPKLLIQFQNNGVVDDSQLPKDRFSAERLKGVDSTLKIQPAKLEDSAVYLCASSLNRVYGYTFGSGTRLTVV.

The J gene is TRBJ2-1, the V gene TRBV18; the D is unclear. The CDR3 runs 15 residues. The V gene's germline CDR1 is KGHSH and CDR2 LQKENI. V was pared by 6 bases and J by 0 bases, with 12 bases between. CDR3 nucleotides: TGTGCCAGCTCCCCCTCAAGGAGCTCCTACAATGAGCAGTTCTTC. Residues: CASSPSRSSYNEQFF.

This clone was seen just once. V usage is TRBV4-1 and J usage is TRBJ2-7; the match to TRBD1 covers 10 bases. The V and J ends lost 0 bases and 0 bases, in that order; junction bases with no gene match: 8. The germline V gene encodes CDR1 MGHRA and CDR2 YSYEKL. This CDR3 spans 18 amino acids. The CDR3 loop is CASSQDRVRTGGSYEQYF. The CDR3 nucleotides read TGCGCCAGCAGCCAAGACAGGGTCAGGACAGGGGGCTCCTACGAGCAGTACTTC.

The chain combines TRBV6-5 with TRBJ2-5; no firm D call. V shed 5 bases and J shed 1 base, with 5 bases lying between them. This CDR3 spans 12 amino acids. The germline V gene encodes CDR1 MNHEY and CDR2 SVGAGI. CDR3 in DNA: TGTGCCAGCAGTGCCGTCCAAGAGACCCAGTACTTC. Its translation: CASSAVQETQYF.

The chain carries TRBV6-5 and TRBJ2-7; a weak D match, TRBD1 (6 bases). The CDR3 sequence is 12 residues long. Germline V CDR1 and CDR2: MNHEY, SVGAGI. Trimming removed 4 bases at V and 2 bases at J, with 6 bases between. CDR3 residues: CASSWDTYEQYF. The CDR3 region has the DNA TGTGCCAGCAGTTGGGACACCTACGAGCAGTACTTC.